These T cell receptor beta chains were read from a single sample in a study of T cell changes during pregnancy in multiple sclerosis. Sequenced by immunoSEQ multiplex PCR; TCRdb stores in-frame clones only, minus some. The table lists about 67,000 clones, about nine tenths of them singletons, with approximately 1.5% in the top ten. The input for sequencing was peripheral blood, taken in the second trimester of pregnancy. Every receptor here comes from a female donor with multiple sclerosis, enrolled in a pregnancy study. Both conserved end residues are part of each CDR3. Fields, in order: D gene, V gene, J gene, clone size, CDR3 DNA, CDR3 protein. A D gene is named only where the DNA matches it firmly. Clone size is not always given. Where it is, it says once, few, many or a class for expanded clones.

D: TRBD2; V: TRBV4-1; J: TRBJ2-1; size: few; DNA: TGCGCCAGCAGCCAAGTGGACATGGGACTAGCGGGGGCCAATGAGCAGTTCTTC; CDR3: CASSQVDMGLAGANEQFF
D: TRBD1; V: TRBV5-8; J: TRBJ2-1; size: -; DNA: TGTGCCAGCAGCCCTAGTGGACAGGTGGTCGATGAGCAGTTCTTC; CDR3: CASSPSGQVVDEQFF
D: -; V: TRBV10-3; J: TRBJ2-3; size: -; DNA: TGTGCCATCAGTCCTGTGACTAGAACTAGCACAGATACGCAGTATTTT; CDR3: CAISPVTRTSTDTQYF
D: -; V: TRBV5-1; J: TRBJ2-2; size: -; DNA: TGCGCCAGCAGCTTTCGACAGCTGAACACCGGGGAGCTGTTTTTT; CDR3: CASSFRQLNTGELFF
D: TRBD1; V: TRBV5-1; J: TRBJ1-1; size: -; DNA: TGCGCCAGCACCCTCCAAGGGGGCAGGCTTAACACTGAAGCTTTCTTT; CDR3: CASTLQGGRLNTEAFF
D: -; V: TRBV5-1; J: TRBJ1-4; size: -; DNA: TGCGCCAGCAGCCCGGCCGGGACTTATAATGAAAAACTGTTTTTT; CDR3: CASSPAGTYNEKLFF
D: -; V: TRBV7-9; J: TRBJ1-1; size: -; DNA: TGTGCCAGCAGCTTATCTCCAGTCGCTGAAGCTTTCTTT; CDR3: CASSLSPVAEAFF
D: -; V: TRBV19; J: TRBJ2-7; size: -; DNA: TGTGCCAGTAGACAGGGCTACGAGCAGTACTTC; CDR3: CASRQGYEQYF
D: -; V: TRBV25-1; J: TRBJ1-2; size: -; DNA: TGTGCCAGCAGTGTCGGGGACAAGCGATGGGCTGGCTACGCCTTC; CDR3: CASSVGDKRWAGYAF
D: -; V: TRBV27; J: TRBJ2-4; size: -; DNA: TGTGCCAGCAGTTTAACGGTCGCCGTTGCCAAAAACATTCAGTACTTC; CDR3: CASSLTVAVAKNIQYF
D: -; V: TRBV4-1; J: TRBJ2-3; size: -; DNA: TGCGCCAGCAGCCAAGATGTTGACGGAGGTACGCAGTATTTT; CDR3: CASSQDVDGGTQYF
D: TRBD2; V: TRBV5-1; J: TRBJ2-5; size: once; DNA: TGCGCCAGCAGCTTGGGGTTCGGGGGGGGAAACCAAGAGACCCAGTACTTC; CDR3: CASSLGFGGGNQETQYF
D: -; V: TRBV27; J: TRBJ1-2; size: -; DNA: TGTGCCAGCAGTGCGGGGATTAGGGACTATGGCTACACCTTC; CDR3: CASSAGIRDYGYTF
D: -; V: TRBV6-5; J: TRBJ2-7; size: -; DNA: TGTGCCAGCAGTTACTCGACCAGGGTGAACGAGCAGTACTTC; CDR3: CASSYSTRVNEQYF
D: -; V: TRBV27; J: TRBJ2-1; size: -; DNA: TGTGCCAGCGCTTACAGAGGGTACAATGAGCAGTTCTTC; CDR3: CASAYRGYNEQFF
D: TRBD1; V: TRBV19; J: TRBJ1-1; size: -; DNA: TGTGCCAGTAGTATAGGGAGGGGGCGGTGGAACACTGAAGCTTTCTTT; CDR3: CASSIGRGRWNTEAFF
D: -; V: TRBV11-2; J: TRBJ2-4; size: -; DNA: TGTGCCAGCAGCTTACACAGCCTAAAAAACATTCAGTACTTC; CDR3: CASSLHSLKNIQYF
D: TRBD1; V: TRBV5-1; J: TRBJ1-5; size: -; DNA: TGCGCCAGCAGCCCCACCGGGGGACAGGGAAATCAGCCCCAGCATTTT; CDR3: CASSPTGGQGNQPQHF
D: -; V: TRBV2; J: TRBJ2-2; size: -; DNA: TGTGCCAGCGAGAGTCTGAACACCGGGGAGCTGTTTTTT; CDR3: CASESLNTGELFF
D: -; V: TRBV28; J: TRBJ2-5; size: few; DNA: TGTGCCAGCAGTTTTTCCGGGATGGCCCAAGAGACCCAGTACTTC; CDR3: CASSFSGMAQETQYF
D: -; V: TRBV2; J: TRBJ2-5; size: -; DNA: TGTGCCAGCAGTGGTAGGTGGGCAGGGGAAGAGACCCAGTACTTC; CDR3: CASSGRWAGEETQYF
D: -; V: TRBV30; J: TRBJ2-7; size: -; DNA: TGTGCCTGGAGCGGTCCCGAGACACCTTCCTACGAGCAGTACTTC; CDR3: CAWSGPETPSYEQYF
D: -; V: TRBV5-6; J: TRBJ2-2; size: -; DNA: TGTGCCAGCAGCTTGCTTTCAGGGACCGGGGAGCTGTTTTTT; CDR3: CASSLLSGTGELFF
D: TRBD1; V: TRBV4-1; J: TRBJ1-2; size: -; DNA: TGCGCCAGCAGCCCTTCCCCGGACAGGGGAGTTTATGGCTACACCTTC; CDR3: CASSPSPDRGVYGYTF
D: -; V: TRBV7-9; J: TRBJ1-1; size: -; DNA: TGTGCCAGCAGCTTAGCGCAGGTAGGGAACACTGAAGCTTTCTTT; CDR3: CASSLAQVGNTEAFF
D: TRBD1; V: TRBV6-1; J: TRBJ2-7; size: -; DNA: TGTGCCAGCCGTTCCGACCGACAGGGGGCCTACGAGCAGTACTTC; CDR3: CASRSDRQGAYEQYF
D: -; V: TRBV4-3; J: TRBJ2-2; size: -; DNA: TGCGCCAGCGGGCTAGCCCGTACCGGGGAGCTGTTTTTT; CDR3: CASGLARTGELFF
D: -; V: TRBV21-1; J: TRBJ2-7; size: -; DNA: TGTGCCAGCAGCAAAAGGGGTAAGGGGCCTCTCAGCTCCTACGAGCAGTACTTC; CDR3: CASSKRGKGPLSSYEQYF
D: TRBD1; V: TRBV12-5; J: TRBJ2-7; size: -; DNA: TGTGCTAGTGGACCCGGACAGGGGGCTTTATACGAGCAGTACTTC; CDR3: CASGPGQGALYEQYF
D: -; V: TRBV18; J: TRBJ1-5; size: -; DNA: TGTGCCAGCTCACCCGGGATGACCGGGAAGAATCAGCCCCAGCATTTT; CDR3: CASSPGMTGKNQPQHF